The entry below gives a single TCR beta chain sequence along with its context. Its target is not known. TCRdb analysed the RACE reads with MiXCR anew, one entry per CDR3 protein. The sample contains about 380,000 distinct CDR3 sequences, about 6% of which appear only once. From germline, CDR1 is SGDLS and CDR2 YYNGEE. The CDR3 contains 14 residues. Trimming shortened V by 0 bases and J by 2 bases, and 8 bases separated the two germline ends. The time point here: patch test 2, 6 weeks after DPC sensitization. Noted treatment: therapeutic diphenylcyclopropenone sensitization with weekly scalp DPC. This sample was taken from a study of human T cells and chemical hapten exposure. Study-wide background: For the roughly 23-week duration of the study, patients were given weekly doses of diphenylcyclopropenone on the scalp.

Findings and limits, study-wide: Having alopecia, donors may respond immunologically unlike healthy people.

This clonotype was obtained from a woman in her late teens or twenties with alopecia areata. Some clones in this sample may be carry-over from other donors' samples. The sequenced sample was whole blood, obtained in connection with sensitization to the hapten diphenylcyclopropenone (DPC). The V and J genes are TRBV9 and TRBJ1-1; D unresolved. CDR3 amino acids: CASSVAEHNTEAFF. The CDR3 nucleotides read TGTGCCAGCAGCGTAGCCGAGCACAACACTGAAGCTTTCTTT.